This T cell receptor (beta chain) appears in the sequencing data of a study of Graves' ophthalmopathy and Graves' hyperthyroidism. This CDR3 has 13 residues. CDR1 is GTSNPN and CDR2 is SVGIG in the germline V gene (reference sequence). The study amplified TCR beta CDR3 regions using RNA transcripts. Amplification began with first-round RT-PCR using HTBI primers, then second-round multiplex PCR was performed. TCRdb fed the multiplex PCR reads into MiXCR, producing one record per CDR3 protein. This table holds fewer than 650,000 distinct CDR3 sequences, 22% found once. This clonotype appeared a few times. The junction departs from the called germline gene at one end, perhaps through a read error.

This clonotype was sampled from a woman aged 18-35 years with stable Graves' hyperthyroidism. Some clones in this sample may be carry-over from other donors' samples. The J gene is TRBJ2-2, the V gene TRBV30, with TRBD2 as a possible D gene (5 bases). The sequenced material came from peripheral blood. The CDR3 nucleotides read TGTGCCTGGAGTCCGCCGAACACCGGGGAGCTGTGTTTT. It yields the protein CAWSPPNTGELCF.